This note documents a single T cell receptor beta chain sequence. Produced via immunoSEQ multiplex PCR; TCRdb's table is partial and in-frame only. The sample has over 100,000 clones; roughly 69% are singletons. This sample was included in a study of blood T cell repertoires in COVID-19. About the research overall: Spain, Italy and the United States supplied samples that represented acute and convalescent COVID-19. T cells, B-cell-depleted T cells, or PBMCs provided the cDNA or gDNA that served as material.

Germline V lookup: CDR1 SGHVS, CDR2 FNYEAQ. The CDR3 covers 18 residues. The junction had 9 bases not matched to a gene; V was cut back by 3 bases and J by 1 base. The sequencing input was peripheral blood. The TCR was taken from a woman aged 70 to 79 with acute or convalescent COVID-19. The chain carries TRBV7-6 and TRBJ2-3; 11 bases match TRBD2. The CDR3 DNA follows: TGTGCCAGCAGCTTGATAGCGGGAGGGCCCTGGGGCACAGATACGCAGTATTTT. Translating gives CASSLIAGGPWGTDTQYF. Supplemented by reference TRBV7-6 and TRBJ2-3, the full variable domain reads GAGVSQSPRYKVTKRGQDVALRCDPISGHVSLYWYRQALGQGPEFLTYFNYEAQQDKSGLPNDRFSAERPEGSISTLTIQRTEQRDSAMYRCASSLIAGGPWGTDTQYFGPGTRLTVL.